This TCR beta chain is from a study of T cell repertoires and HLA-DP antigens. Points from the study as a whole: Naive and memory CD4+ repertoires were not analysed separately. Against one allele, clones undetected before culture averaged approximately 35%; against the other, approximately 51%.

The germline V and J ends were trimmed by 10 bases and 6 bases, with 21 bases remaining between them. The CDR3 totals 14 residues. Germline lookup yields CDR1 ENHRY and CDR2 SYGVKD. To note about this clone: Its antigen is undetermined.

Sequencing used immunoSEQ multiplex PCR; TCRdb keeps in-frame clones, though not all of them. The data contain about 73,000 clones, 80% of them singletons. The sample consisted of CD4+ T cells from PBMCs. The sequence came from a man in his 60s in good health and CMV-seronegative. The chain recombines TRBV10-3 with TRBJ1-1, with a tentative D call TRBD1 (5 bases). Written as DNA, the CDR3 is TGTGCCACTAACCCGGGACCGCTCGAGGCTGAAGCTTTCTTT. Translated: CATNPGPLEAEAFF.